The entry below describes one T cell receptor (beta chain). Its antigen is still unknown. No quality values exist for individual bases; no much larger clone is one base distant. The sample comes from a study of blood T cell repertoires in COVID-19 (dated by TCRdb to 2020 to 2022). In terms of the full investigation: Collaborator samples came from the United States, Italy and Spain and covered acute and convalescent phases of COVID-19. The prospective study material was composed of cDNA or gDNA derived from T cells, B-cell-depleted T cells, or PBMCs. The dataset comprised deeply sampled blood TCRbeta repertoires from subjects exposed to, actively infected with, or recovered from COVID-19. The repertoires were made available in a free public database intended to serve as a resource for research on the immune response to SARS-CoV-2. The samples were drawn from the first 160 participants of the ongoing ImmuneRACE study and from 950 to 1,500 subjects provided by 6 global collaborators. A de-identified subject ID, COVID-19 status, age in years and sex were almost always included in the sample metadata. Where available, HLA class I and class II types were obtained from metadata supplied by the sample provider rather than from assay-based typing.

Enrolling through a virtual design, the prospective study's participants ranged in age from roughly 18 to 95 years and lived across approximately 25 United States geographic areas. Cohort assignment in the prospective study relied on participant-reported clinical history from a screening survey and a study questionnaire. For ImmuneRACE Cohort 3, a participant was defined as recovered based on two consecutive negative NP/OP PCR tests, clearance by a healthcare professional, or resolution of symptoms. Mobile phlebotomists in the prospective study collected whole blood, serum and a nasopharyngeal or oropharyngeal swab from every participant. Participants in the prospective study had the option to provide additional blood draws and questionnaires over a 2-month period. Blood samples from the prospective study were shipped frozen or at room temperature prior to DNA extraction. The paper's findings and limits, for the study overall: How much clinical and demographic metadata was included differed by source and by participant, and the metadata was provided uncurated.

CDR1 and CDR2, per the germline V gene (reference sequence), are LGHDT and YNNKEL. Counted from cysteine to phenylalanine, this CDR3 has 15 amino acids. CDR3 DNA only is kept here, 45 bases in frame from base 1. At the junction V is shortened by 2 bases and J by 4 bases; bases outside the gene matches: 4. TCRbeta CDR3 regions were amplified from genomic DNA using the immunoSEQ Assay, a bias-controlled multiplex PCR. Turning to the authors' computational methods: The number of nucleated cells in each sample was estimated by amplification of reference gene primers within the assay. To quantify the absolute abundance of each unique TCRbeta CDR3 rearrangement, sequence reads were collapsed and filtered. For each sample, productive Simpson clonality was calculated as the square root of Simpson's diversity index over productive rearrangements. TCRdb took over this immuneACCESS table, retaining in-frame rearrangements with V and J assigned. Such tables are incomplete; in checked studies, under half of the missing clones stem from an unresolved V gene, and the remainder is unexplained. The V and J calls and clone size are taken from that table; D and trimming were inferred from the DNA. For this sample the table gives hundreds of thousands of clones, of which 75% to 90% were detected only once. The top ten hold 0.9% to 1.2% of the sample.

Here the chain combines TRBV3-1 (or the pseudogene TRBV3-2) and TRBJ2-7, and 11 junctional nucleotides match TRBD1. This clonotype was obtained from a young man who had recovered from COVID-19. The specimen sequenced was PBMCs or T cells enriched from blood (not recorded which). The CDR3 loop reads CASSQWTGGRYEQYF. Read as DNA, the sequence is TGTGCCAGCAGCCAATGGACAGGGGGCAGGTACGAGCAGTACTTC.